These 6 T cell receptor beta chains originate from one sample sequenced in a study of PD-L1 blockade in urothelial cancer. Here immunoSEQ multiplex PCR was the method, and the copy in TCRdb shows in-frame clones only, minus some. In the table there are roughly 50,000 clones, 87% of which are singletons. Specified time point: pretreatment peripheral blood. The sample was PBMCs, taken around atezolizumab (anti-PD-L1) treatment. These receptors were taken from a woman aged 60-75 years with urothelial cancer.

The chain carries TRBV27 and TRBJ2-3, with D maybe TRBD1 (6 bases). Trimming pared 6 bases from V and 3 bases from J, leaving 10 bases between. The CDR3 covers 13 residues. CDR1 and CDR2 (germline): MNHEY, SMNVEV (reference sequence). CDR3 protein: CASRRTGTDTQYF. CDR3 DNA: TGTGCCAGCAGGCGCACAGGGACAGATACGCAGTATTTT.

The gene calls are TRBV5-1 and TRBJ1-4; 9 nucleotides match TRBD1. Unmatched junction bases numbered 3, after V lost 4 bases and J lost 5 bases. The CDR3 spans 14 residues. CDR1 and CDR2 from the germline V gene are SGHRS and YFSETQ. CDR3 bases: TGCGCCAGCAGCCGAGGACAGGGGAATGAAAAACTGTTTTTT. Its translation is CASSRGQGNEKLFF.

The CDR3 nucleotides are TGTGCCAGCAGCCGCCATATCACAAGCTATGGCTACACCTTC. Translation gives CASSRHITSYGYTF. The chain joins TRBV7-9 to TRBJ1-2; no clear D. The germline gives CDR1 SEHNR, CDR2 FQNEAQ (reference sequence). This CDR3 has 14 residues. Trimming left V 5 bases short and J 4 bases short, with 14 bases between.

The V gene is TRBV10-3, the J gene TRBJ2-6; D is perhaps TRBD1 (6 bases). The length of the CDR3 is 15 residues. Trimming took 2 bases from V and 1 from J, leaving 6 bases between them. CDR1 is ENHRY and CDR2 is SYGVKD in the germline V gene. The CDR3: CAISETGSGANVLTF. The DNA for the CDR3 is TGTGCCATCAGTGAGACAGGGTCTGGGGCCAACGTCCTGACTTTC.

The chain links TRBV7-2 to TRBJ1-1; D uncertain. The germline V and J ends were trimmed by 7 bases and 6 bases, with 15 bases remaining between them. The CDR3 extends over 13 amino acids. CDR1 SGHTA and CDR2 FQGNSA come from the germline V gene. The CDR3 DNA reads as TGTGCCAGCACCCCGTGGGCGGGCGCTGAAGCTTTCTTT. This sequence encodes CASTPWAGAEAFF.

The rearrangement uses TRBV11-2 and TRBJ2-1; unclear D gene. The CDR3 spans 16 residues. The V and J ends lost 2 bases and 0 bases respectively, with 11 bases between them. The germline gives CDR1 SGHAT, CDR2 FQNNGV. For the CDR3, the DNA is TGTGCCAGCAGCTTAACTCCTAAGAGCTCCTACAATGAGCAGTTCTTC. It translates to CASSLTPKSSYNEQFF.